Listed below are T cell receptor beta chains from one sample, sequenced in a study of OX40 agonist ivuxolimab in advanced cancers. Measured with immunoSEQ multiplex PCR; TCRdb has only the in-frame clones, and not every one. Of over 55,000 clones in the sample, about 90% were seen once. Here the sequenced sample was CD4+ or CD8+ T cells sorted from blood, taken in a trial of the OX40 agonist ivuxolimab. The receptors originated from an adult with an advanced solid tumor such as melanoma, head and neck, liver or kidney cancer. Each CDR3 is given with its conserved first and last residue. The D gene is left open where the match is weak. For some rows the clone size is stated as once, few or many, or as a class when expanded; others skip it.

>-|TRBD2|TRBV9|TRBJ2-1
TGTGCCAGCAGCGTACTAGCGGTCCTGGACAATGAGCAGTTCTTC
CASSVLAVLDNEQFF
>-|-|TRBV19|TRBJ1-5
TGTGCCAGTAGCGCAGGACAGCTGTGGCAGCCCCAGCATTTT
CASSAGQLWQPQHF
>-|TRBD1|TRBV6-1|TRBJ1-5
TGTGCCAGCAGTGATCGGACAGGGGGCGCCGGTCAGCCCCAGCATTTT
CASSDRTGGAGQPQHF
>-|-|TRBV28|TRBJ1-3
TGTGCCAGCCCCTCCCCAAAAGGAAACACCATATATTTT
CASPSPKGNTIYF
>-|-|TRBV18|TRBJ2-3
TGTGCCAGCTTACCCACCCCGACAGGATTCGGCACAGATACGCAGTATTTT
CASLPTPTGFGTDTQYF
>-|TRBD1|TRBV10-3|TRBJ2-4
TGTGCCATCAGTGAAGTCGAGACAGGGTACAAAAACATTCAGTACTTC
CAISEVETGYKNIQYF
>-|-|TRBV28|TRBJ1-1
TGTGCCAGCACCTTAGTGAGGAACACTGAAGCTTTCTTT
CASTLVRNTEAFF
>-|-|TRBV7-2|TRBJ1-2
TGTGCCAGCAGCTTAGCCGCACGTCTCAGGGGAGACTATGGCTACACCTTC
CASSLAARLRGDYGYTF
>-|-|TRBV10-3|TRBJ1-1
TGTGCCATCAGTGATCCGATGCGGGACACTGAAGCTTTCTTT
CAISDPMRDTEAFF
>-|-|TRBV9|TRBJ2-1
TGTGCCAGCAGCTACGGGGGGCTCTACAATGAGCAGTTCTTC
CASSYGGLYNEQFF
>-|-|TRBV28|TRBJ2-1
TGTGCCAGCAGTTTAACGGGGCGGCACAATGAGCAGTTCTTC
CASSLTGRHNEQFF
>few|-|TRBV28|TRBJ1-5
TGTGCCAGCACAACTCCTGCAGGCAATCAGCCCCAGCATTTT
CASTTPAGNQPQHF
>-|TRBD2|TRBV30|TRBJ2-5
TGTGCCTGGAGTAGAGGGCTAGCGGGGTTTCAAGAGACCCAGTACTTC
CAWSRGLAGFQETQYF
>-|TRBD2|TRBV7-3|TRBJ2-1
TGTGCCAGCAGTCTAGCGGGAGTAGGGTACAATGAGCAGTTCTTC
CASSLAGVGYNEQFF
>-|-|TRBV5-1|TRBJ2-3
TGCGCCAGTACCCCAGTGGCACCGGGGACAGATACGCAGTATTTT
CASTPVAPGTDTQYF
>-|-|TRBV6-6|TRBJ1-4
TGTGCCAGCAGTTACACGCCCTCAGGAGCTAATGAAAAACTGTTTTTT
CASSYTPSGANEKLFF
>-|-|TRBV28|TRBJ2-4
TGTGCCAGCAGGCCCCGCGAAGGTACTAAAAACATTCAGTACTTC
CASRPREGTKNIQYF
>-|-|TRBV28|TRBJ1-4
TGTGCCAGCAGTTCGAAGGGGCCGACTAATGAAAAACTGTTTTTT
CASSSKGPTNEKLFF
>-|-|TRBV30|TRBJ1-6
TGTGCCTGGAGCTCTGCCGGCCATGCTTATAATTCACCCCTCCACTTT
CAWSSAGHAYNSPLHF
>-|TRBD1|TRBV5-4|TRBJ2-5
TGTGCCAGCAGCGTCGGGACAGGCCTTGGGGGAGAGACCCAGTACTTC
CASSVGTGLGGETQYF
>-|TRBD2|TRBV27|TRBJ2-1
TGTGCCAGCAGTTTTAGCGGGGGGGCAATCGATGAGCAGTTCTTC
CASSFSGGAIDEQFF
>-|-|TRBV18|TRBJ1-3
TGTGCCAGCTCCCCAGCCGGCTCTGGAAACACCATATATTTT
CASSPAGSGNTIYF
>-|TRBD2|TRBV28|TRBJ2-3
TGTGCCAGCAGTTGGAGTAGCGGGGGCGACTTCACAGATACGCAGTATTTT
CASSWSSGGDFTDTQYF
>-|-|TRBV11-1|TRBJ2-5
TGTGCCAGCAGCTCCTTAGAGACCCAGTACTTC
CASSSLETQYF
>-|TRBD1|TRBV7-2|TRBJ1-4
TGTGCCAGCTCGGGACAGATATATGAAAAACTGTTTTTT
CASSGQIYEKLFF
>-|-|TRBV7-9|TRBJ2-4
TGTGCCAGCAGCTTTTATTCAGGGACCCTAAACATTCAGTACTTC
CASSFYSGTLNIQYF
>few|TRBD1|TRBV28|TRBJ2-5
TGTGCCAGCAGTTTAGCAGGGGGCGAGGAGACCCAGTACTTC
CASSLAGGEETQYF
>-|-|TRBV30|TRBJ1-1
TGTGCCTCCAATCTAGGGCGGGACACTGAAGCTTTCTTT
CASNLGRDTEAFF
>-|TRBD2|TRBV5-6|TRBJ2-5
TGTGCCAGCAGCTTGGTGTCTAGCGGACAAGAGACCCAGTACTTC
CASSLVSSGQETQYF
>-|-|TRBV6-6|TRBJ1-2
TGTGCCAGCAGTTGGGAGGGGAATGGCTACACCTTC
CASSWEGNGYTF
>-|TRBD1|TRBV7-8|TRBJ1-4
TGTGCCAGCAGCTTTAACAGGGGTGAAAAACTGTTTTTT
CASSFNRGEKLFF
>-|TRBD1|TRBV6-1|TRBJ2-7
TGTGCCAGCAGGGGACAGGGGGTCTGGGAGCAGTACTTC
CASRGQGVWEQYF
>-|-|TRBV29-1|TRBJ1-1
TGCAGCGTTGGACACATAAACACTGAAGCTTTCTTT
CSVGHINTEAFF
>-|TRBD1|TRBV5-1|TRBJ2-3
TGCGCCAGCAGCTTGGCGACAGGGAGCACAGATACGCAGTATTTT
CASSLATGSTDTQYF
>-|-|TRBV29-1|TRBJ2-1
TGCAGCGTTCTCGAGGTCATGGGAAATGAGCAGTTCTTC
CSVLEVMGNEQFF
>-|-|TRBV30|TRBJ2-7
TGTGCCTGGAGTCCTACCTTAGGGGACGAGCAGTACTTC
CAWSPTLGDEQYF
>-|TRBD2|TRBV27|TRBJ2-7
TGTGCCAGCAGTCCCCTGACGGGAGGGCCGTCCGAGCAGTACTTC
CASSPLTGGPSEQYF
>-|TRBD2|TRBV6-1|TRBJ2-5
TGTGCCAGTCGTATAGCGGGAGATGAGACCCAGTACTTC
CASRIAGDETQYF
>-|-|TRBV7-2|TRBJ2-3
TGTGCCAGCAGCTTAGGGGCTAGCACAGATACGCAGTATTTT
CASSLGASTDTQYF
>-|TRBD1|TRBV29-1|TRBJ2-1
TGCAGCGTCCAGGTTACAGGGGTCTACAATGAGCAGTTCTTC
CSVQVTGVYNEQFF
>-|TRBD1|TRBV2|TRBJ1-2
TGTGCCAGCAGGGACAGGGGAGACTCTGGCTACACCTTC
CASRDRGDSGYTF